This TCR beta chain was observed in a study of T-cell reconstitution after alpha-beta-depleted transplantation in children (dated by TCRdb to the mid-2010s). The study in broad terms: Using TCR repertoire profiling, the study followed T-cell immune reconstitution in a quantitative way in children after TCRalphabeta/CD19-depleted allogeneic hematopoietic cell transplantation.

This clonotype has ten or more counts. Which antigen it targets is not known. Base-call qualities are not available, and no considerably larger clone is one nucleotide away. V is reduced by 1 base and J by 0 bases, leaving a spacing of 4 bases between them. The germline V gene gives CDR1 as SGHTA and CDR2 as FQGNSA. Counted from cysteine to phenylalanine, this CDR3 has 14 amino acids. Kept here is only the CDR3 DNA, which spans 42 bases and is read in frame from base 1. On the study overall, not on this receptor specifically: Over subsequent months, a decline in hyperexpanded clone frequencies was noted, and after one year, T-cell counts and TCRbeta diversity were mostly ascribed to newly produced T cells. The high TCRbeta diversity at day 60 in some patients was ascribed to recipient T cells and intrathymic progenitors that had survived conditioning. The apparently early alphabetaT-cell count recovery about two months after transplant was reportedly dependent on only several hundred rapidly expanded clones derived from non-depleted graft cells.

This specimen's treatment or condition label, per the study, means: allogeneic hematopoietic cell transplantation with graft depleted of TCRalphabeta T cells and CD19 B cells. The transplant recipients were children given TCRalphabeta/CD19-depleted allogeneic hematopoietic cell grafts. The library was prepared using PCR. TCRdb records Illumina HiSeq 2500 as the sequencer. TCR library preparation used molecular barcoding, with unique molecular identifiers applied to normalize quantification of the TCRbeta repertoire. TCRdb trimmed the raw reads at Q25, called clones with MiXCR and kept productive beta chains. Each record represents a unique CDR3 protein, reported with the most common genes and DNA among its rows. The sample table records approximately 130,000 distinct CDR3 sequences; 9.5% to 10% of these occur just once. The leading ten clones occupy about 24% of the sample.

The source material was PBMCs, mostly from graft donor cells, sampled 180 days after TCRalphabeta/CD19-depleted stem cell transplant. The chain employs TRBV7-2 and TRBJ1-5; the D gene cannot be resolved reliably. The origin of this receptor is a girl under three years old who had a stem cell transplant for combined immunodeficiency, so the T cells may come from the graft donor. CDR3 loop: CASSLGNSNQPQHF. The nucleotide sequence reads TGTGCCAGCAGCTTAGGGAATAGCAATCAGCCCCAGCATTTT. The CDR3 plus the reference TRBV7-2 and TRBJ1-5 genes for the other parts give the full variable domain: GAGVSQSPSNKVTEKGKDVELRCDPISGHTALYWYRQSLGQGLEFLIYFQGNSAPDKSGLPSDRFSAERTGGSVSTLTIQRTQQEDSAVYLCASSLGNSNQPQHFGDGTRLSIL.